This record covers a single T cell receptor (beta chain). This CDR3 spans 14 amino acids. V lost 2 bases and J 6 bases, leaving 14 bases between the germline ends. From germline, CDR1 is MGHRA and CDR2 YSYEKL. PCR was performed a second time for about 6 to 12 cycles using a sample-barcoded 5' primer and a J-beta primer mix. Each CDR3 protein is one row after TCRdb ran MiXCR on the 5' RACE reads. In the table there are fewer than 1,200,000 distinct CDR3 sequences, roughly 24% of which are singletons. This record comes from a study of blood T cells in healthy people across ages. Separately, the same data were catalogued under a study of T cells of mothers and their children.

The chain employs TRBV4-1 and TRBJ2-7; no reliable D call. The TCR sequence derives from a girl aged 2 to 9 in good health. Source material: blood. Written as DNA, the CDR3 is TGCGCCAGCAGCCAAACCTCCTCCTCTCTCGAGCAGTACTTC. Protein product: CASSQTSSSLEQYF.